These T cell receptor beta chains were read from a single sample in a study of blood T cell repertoires in COVID-19. Assay: immunoSEQ multiplex PCR; the TCRdb copy retains only in-frame clones and omits some. The sample lists about 160,000 clones, about 86% occurring once. Source material: PBMCs or T cells enriched from blood (not recorded which). The receptors here all came from a woman in her forties or fifties in a cohort exposed to, infected with or recovered from COVID-19 (not recorded which). Both conserved end residues are part of each CDR3. Fields, in order: D gene, clone size, J gene, V gene, CDR3 protein, CDR3 DNA. D genes are given only for firm matches. Expanded clones get a size class; other rows say once, few or many, or leave the size out.

>NA|NA|TRBJ1-5|TRBV4-2
CASSQLQGRNQPQHF
TGTGCCAGCAGCCAATTGCAGGGTAGGAATCAGCCCCAGCATTTT
>TRBD1|NA|TRBJ2-7|TRBV2
CASSGDRATYEQYF
TGTGCCAGCAGTGGAGACAGGGCGACCTACGAGCAGTACTTC
>TRBD1|NA|TRBJ1-1|TRBV12-3/TRBV12-4
CASSGQGAVEAFF
TGTGCCAGCAGCGGACAGGGGGCGGTTGAAGCTTTCTTT
>NA|NA|TRBJ1-1|TRBV19
CASIGTSTGTEAFF
TGTGCCAGTATCGGCACGTCCACGGGCACTGAAGCTTTCTTT
>NA|once|TRBJ1-2|TRBV6-2/TRBV6-3
CASSYAGSYGYTF
TGTGCCAGCAGTTACGCAGGAAGCTATGGCTACACCTTC
>NA|NA|TRBJ1-1|TRBV30
CAWSVGGYPEAFF
TGTGCCTGGAGTGTAGGGGGTTACCCTGAAGCTTTCTTT
>NA|NA|TRBJ2-1|TRBV18
CASSRGQNNEQFF
TGTGCCAGCTCCCGGGGACAAAACAATGAGCAGTTCTTC
>NA|NA|TRBJ2-1|TRBV5-1
CASSLASNAYNEQFF
TGCGCCAGCAGCTTGGCTAGTAATGCCTACAATGAGCAGTTCTTC
>NA|NA|TRBJ1-2|TRBV24-1
CATSDPGWGGYTF
TGTGCCACCAGTGATCCAGGGTGGGGCGGCTACACCTTC
>NA|NA|TRBJ1-2|TRBV5-1
CASSLAPAGSVGYTF
TGCGCCAGCAGCTTGGCCCCAGCGGGGTCGGTAGGCTACACCTTC
>TRBD1|once|TRBJ2-7|TRBV27
CASSFRDSPLEQYF
TGTGCCAGCAGTTTTAGGGACAGTCCCCTCGAGCAGTACTTC
>TRBD2|NA|TRBJ2-1|TRBV6-5
CASSYSSSGGNNEQFF
TGTGCCAGCAGTTACTCCTCTAGCGGGGGGAACAATGAGCAGTTCTTC
>TRBD1|few|TRBJ1-2|TRBV6-5
CASSSGTGGLYGYTF
TGTGCCAGCAGTTCAGGGACAGGGGGCCTATATGGCTACACCTTC
>NA|NA|TRBJ1-1|TRBV11-2
CASSLAGGIFEAFF
TGTGCCAGCAGCTTAGCCGGGGGAATCTTTGAAGCTTTCTTT
>NA|few|TRBJ2-1|TRBV5-1
CASSPGLSDNEQFF
TGCGCCAGCAGCCCCGGACTGTCTGACAATGAGCAGTTCTTC
>NA|NA|TRBJ2-3|TRBV7-2
CASSLGPGTDTQYF
TGTGCCAGCAGCTTAGGTCCCGGCACAGATACGCAGTATTTT
>NA|few|TRBJ1-2|TRBV19
CASSIGQIYGYTF
TGTGCCAGTAGTATTGGCCAGATCTATGGCTACACCTTC
>TRBD2|NA|TRBJ2-2|TRBV28
CASSTTSGRGSGELFF
TGTGCCAGCAGTACAACTAGCGGGAGGGGGTCCGGGGAGCTGTTTTTT
>NA|NA|TRBJ2-1|TRBV7-8
CASSPGGNEQFF
TGTGCCAGCAGCCCCGGGGGTAATGAGCAGTTCTTC
>NA|NA|TRBJ2-1|TRBV7-3
CASSVLGGAGDEQFF
TGTGCCAGCAGCGTCTTAGGGGGAGCAGGAGATGAGCAGTTCTTC
>TRBD2|NA|TRBJ2-1|TRBV30
CAWNSGGTYNEQFF
TGTGCCTGGAACAGCGGGGGAACTTACAATGAGCAGTTCTTC
>NA|NA|TRBJ2-3|TRBV2
CASSEELALTSTDTQYF
TGTGCCAGCAGTGAAGAGCTAGCGCTTACTAGCACAGATACGCAGTATTTT
>TRBD2|many|TRBJ2-7|TRBV7-8
CASSIAGSIPYEQYF
TGTGCCAGCAGTATAGCGGGGTCAATCCCCTACGAGCAGTACTTC
>TRBD1|NA|TRBJ1-3|TRBV11-2
CASSSRDSIISGNTIYF
TGTGCCAGCAGCTCAAGGGACAGTATAATCTCTGGAAACACCATATATTTT
>TRBD2|NA|TRBJ2-3|TRBV9
CASSEAPSGSGGAADTQYF
TGTGCCAGCAGCGAGGCCCCTAGCGGAAGCGGGGGGGCCGCAGATACGCAGTATTTT
>TRBD1|NA|TRBJ2-7|TRBV6-5
CASSRGTGEDEQYF
TGTGCCAGCAGTAGGGGGACAGGGGAGGACGAGCAGTACTTC
>TRBD1|NA|TRBJ1-3|TRBV3-1/TRBV3-2
CASSQVRQGAYTIYF
TGTGCCAGCAGCCAAGTTCGGCAGGGGGCATACACCATATATTTT
>NA|NA|TRBJ2-5|TRBV10-1
CASSVGETQYF
TGCGCCAGCAGTGTCGGGGAGACCCAGTACTTC
>TRBD1|NA|TRBJ1-6|TRBV5-1
CASRPGWDRGPTINSPLHF
TGCGCCAGCAGGCCCGGATGGGACAGGGGACCAACCATTAATTCACCCCTCCACTTT
>TRBD2|NA|TRBJ2-1|TRBV28
CASSSGGGSVGEQFF
TGTGCCAGCAGTTCTGGCGGCGGGAGCGTGGGTGAGCAGTTCTTC
>TRBD1|NA|TRBJ2-1|TRBV6-1
CASSEVGTGGYNEQFF
TGTGCCAGCAGTGAAGTAGGGACAGGGGGATACAATGAGCAGTTCTTC
>NA|NA|TRBJ2-7|TRBV24-1
CATSDLGGLGDYEQYF
TGTGCCACCAGTGATTTGGGCGGTCTAGGGGACTACGAGCAGTACTTC
>NA|once|TRBJ1-1|TRBV9
CASTGPGEGTEAFF
TGTGCCAGCACCGGCCCAGGGGAGGGCACTGAAGCTTTCTTT
>NA|NA|TRBJ2-3|TRBV7-3
CASSYFNTDTQYF
TGTGCCAGCAGCTACTTTAACACAGATACGCAGTATTTT
>TRBD2|NA|TRBJ2-2|TRBV5-5
CASSPPRGGVADTGELFF
TGTGCCAGCAGCCCCCCGCGGGGAGGGGTGGCGGACACCGGGGAGCTGTTTTTT
>NA|NA|TRBJ2-7|TRBV4-2
CASSPDRETEQYF
TGTGCCAGCAGCCCAGATAGGGAGACCGAGCAGTACTTC
>TRBD1|NA|TRBJ1-3|TRBV7-2
CASSSTFRTGNGNTIYF
TGTGCCAGCAGCTCGACCTTTAGGACAGGGAATGGAAACACCATATATTTT
>NA|many|TRBJ2-1|TRBV2
CASSENSIEQFF
TGTGCCAGCAGTGAAAATTCAATTGAGCAGTTCTTC
>TRBD2|NA|TRBJ2-2|TRBV27
CASSLGGVLGELFF
TGTGCCAGCAGTTTAGGGGGGGTTCTAGGGGAGCTGTTTTTT
>TRBD1|NA|TRBJ2-7|TRBV3-1/TRBV3-2
CASSPWDRARNKGEQYF
TGTGCCAGCAGCCCCTGGGACAGGGCAAGGAACAAGGGCGAGCAGTACTTC
>NA|NA|TRBJ1-6|TRBV15
CATGGPSSYNSPLHF
TGTGCCACCGGGGGCCCCAGCTCCTATAATTCACCCCTCCACTTT
>TRBD1|NA|TRBJ2-5|TRBV6-2/TRBV6-3
CASSYYQTPDRGSWETQYF
TGTGCCAGCAGTTACTACCAAACACCGGACAGGGGATCGTGGGAGACCCAGTACTTC